Below are 13 T cell receptor beta chains sequenced from a single sample in a study of identical twins. TCRdb re-derived calls from the 5' RACE reads in MiXCR, one entry per CDR3 protein. The table has 300,000 to 400,000 distinct CDR3 sequences, about 9% seen once; the top ten hold around 8.6%. The sequenced sample consisted of naive T cells sorted from blood. The receptors derive from a woman aged 50 to 60 in good health.

The chain has TRBV6-1 and TRBJ2-7, with D perhaps TRBD1 (6 bases). This CDR3 is 15 amino acids long. Per germline, CDR1 MNHNS and CDR2 SASEGT. The V end lost 4 bases, the J end lost 2 bases, and 15 bases lay between the germline ends. CDR3 nucleotide sequence: TGTGCCAGCAGTGCTGTCTCAGGGGCCACCTACGAGCAGTACTTC. It translates to CASSAVSGATYEQYF.

This clonotype was seen at least ten times. This chain joins TRBV12-3 or TRBV12-4 and TRBJ2-3; 12 positions match TRBD2. This CDR3 spans 15 amino acids. J lost 5 bases, V lost 7 bases, and 7 bases had no gene match. The chain's CDR3 is CASTKLAGGRDTQYF. The CDR3 DNA sequence: TGTGCCAGCACCAAACTAGCGGGAGGCCGAGATACGCAGTATTTT.

A remark on this clonotype: Sequence at one end of the junction differs from germline and may be a read error. V gene TRBV18 combines with J gene TRBJ2-7, with TRBD2 matching 16 bases. This CDR3 is 18 amino acids long. The germline V gene has CDR1 KGHSH and CDR2 LQKENI. Here the CDR3 DNA reads TGTGCCAGCTCACAGGGACTAGCGGGAGGGGTGTCCTCCTACCAGCAGTACTTC. As protein: CASSQGLAGGVSSYQQYF.

This clonotype was recorded many times. The genes are TRBV6-1 and TRBJ2-2; 10 bases are a match to TRBD1. The CDR3 totals 14 residues. The V gene end was trimmed by 7 bases and the J gene end by 6 bases; junction bases not matched to a gene: 5. Germline V gene sequence: CDR1 MNHNS, CDR2 SASEGT. The CDR3: CASTGTGVAGELFF. Written as DNA, the CDR3 is TGTGCCAGCACCGGGACAGGGGTCGCCGGGGAGCTGTTTTTT.

The V call is TRBV2, the J call TRBJ2-3, with 7 bases lining up with TRBD2. V shed 3 bases, J shed 0 bases, and the junction held 3 bases outside the gene matches. CDR1 and CDR2 (germline): SNHLY, FYNNEI. The CDR3 extends over 15 amino acids. This CDR3 is CASSDAGVSTDTQYF. Written as DNA, the CDR3 is TGTGCCAGCAGTGACGCGGGAGTAAGCACAGATACGCAGTATTTT.

V is TRBV5-6 and J is TRBJ2-3; TRBD2 might be the D (6 bases). The germline gives CDR1 SGHDT, CDR2 YYEEEE. The CDR3 covers 16 residues. With 3 bases removed from V and 3 bases from J, the gap between germline ends came to 17 bases. In DNA, the CDR3 is TGTGCCAGCAGCTCCCCTGGGGGGTCTGGAACAGATACGCAGTATTTT. This gives the protein CASSSPGGSGTDTQYF.

This clonotype was recorded many times. This sequence joins TRBV5-1 and TRBJ2-7; D tentatively reads TRBD1 or TRBD2 (5 bases each). With 0 bases removed from V and 3 bases from J, the gap between germline ends came to 10 bases. Germline V gene data show CDR1 as SGHRS and CDR2 as YFSETQ. CDR3 length equals 14 residues. The CDR3 nucleotides are TGCGCCAGCAGCTTGGGGGGACCCTTCTACGAGCAGTACTTC. Its protein is CASSLGGPFYEQYF.

This clonotype was detected a few times. The chain joins TRBV4-1 to TRBJ2-1, with D perhaps being TRBD1 or TRBD2 (5 bases each). Trimming shortened V by 2 bases and J by 9 bases, and 14 bases separated the two germline ends. Germline V gives CDR1 MGHRA, CDR2 YSYEKL. This CDR3 comprises 14 residues. CDR3 sequence reads: CASSQSAGTVEQFF. Here the CDR3 DNA reads TGCGCCAGCAGCCAATCCGCCGGGACGGTTGAGCAGTTCTTC.

This clonotype was picked up many times. The genes are TRBV20-1 and TRBJ1-1; D gene ambiguous. This CDR3 has 14 residues. The germline V gene encodes CDR1 DFQATT and CDR2 SNEGSKA (reference sequence). Trimming pared 1 base from V and 3 bases from J, leaving 12 bases between. The CDR3 region has the DNA TGCAGTGCTAGAGCACCAGAGAGAGACACTGAAGCTTTCTTT. Protein: CSARAPERDTEAFF.

This clonotype was observed many times. The rearrangement links TRBV5-1 to TRBJ2-7; the match to TRBD1 covers 8 bases. Germline V gene sequence: CDR1 SGHRS, CDR2 YFSETQ. CDR3 length: 13 amino acids. Losses at the gene ends were 3 bases for V and 3 bases for J; bases not matched to a gene: 2. The CDR3 nucleotides read TGCGCCAGCAGCTACGGACAGGGCTACGAGCAGTACTTC. Translating gives CASSYGQGYEQYF.

The chain uses TRBV7-2 and TRBJ2-1; D perhaps matches TRBD2 (6 bases). V lost 1 base and J 10 bases, leaving 11 bases between the germline ends. CDR1 SGHTA and CDR2 FQGNSA come from the germline V gene. The CDR3 length is 13 residues. CDR3 in DNA: TGTGCCAGCAGCTTAGACCTAGCGACCGAGCAGTTCTTC. This sequence encodes CASSLDLATEQFF. Based on the CDR3 plus reference TRBV7-2 and TRBJ2-1, the full variable domain is GAGVSQSPSNKVTEKGKDVELRCDPISGHTALYWYRQSLGQGLEFLIYFQGNSAPDKSGLPSDRFSAERTGGSVSTLTIQRTQQEDSAVYLCASSLDLATEQFFGPGTRLTVL.

This clonotype was observed a few times. The V and J genes are TRBV14 and TRBJ1-1; no firm D call. The CDR3 runs to 18 residues. CDR1 is SGHDN and CDR2 is FVKESK in the germline V gene. V shed 3 bases and J shed 0 bases, with 20 bases lying between them. DNA for the CDR3: TGTGCCAGCAGCCATAAAACTATCGGGCAGGCCATGAACACTGAAGCTTTCTTT. Translating it yields CASSHKTIGQAMNTEAFF.

The V gene is TRBV12-5, the J gene TRBJ2-2; 9 positions match TRBD1. The CDR3 has 17 residues. Germline V lookup: CDR1 LGHNT, CDR2 FRNRAP. The junction had 4 bases not matched to a gene; V was cut back by 2 bases and J by 0 bases. CDR3 DNA sequence: TGTGCTAGTGGTTTGCCCCGACAGGGGGCGAACACCGGGGAGCTGTTTTTT. It specifies CASGLPRQGANTGELFF.